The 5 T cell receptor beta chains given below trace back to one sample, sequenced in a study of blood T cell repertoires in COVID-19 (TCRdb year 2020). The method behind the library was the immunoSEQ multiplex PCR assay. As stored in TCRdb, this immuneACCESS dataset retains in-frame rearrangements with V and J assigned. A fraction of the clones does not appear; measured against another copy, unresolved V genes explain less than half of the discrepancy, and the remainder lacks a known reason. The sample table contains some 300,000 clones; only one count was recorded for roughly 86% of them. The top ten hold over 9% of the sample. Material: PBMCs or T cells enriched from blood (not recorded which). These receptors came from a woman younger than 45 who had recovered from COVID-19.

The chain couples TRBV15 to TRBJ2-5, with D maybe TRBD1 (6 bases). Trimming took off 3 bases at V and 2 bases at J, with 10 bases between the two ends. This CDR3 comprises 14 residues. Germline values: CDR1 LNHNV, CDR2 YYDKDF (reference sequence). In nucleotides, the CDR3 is TGTGCCACCAGCAGCCGGGACACACAAGAGACCCAGTACTTC. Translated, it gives CATSSRDTQETQYF.

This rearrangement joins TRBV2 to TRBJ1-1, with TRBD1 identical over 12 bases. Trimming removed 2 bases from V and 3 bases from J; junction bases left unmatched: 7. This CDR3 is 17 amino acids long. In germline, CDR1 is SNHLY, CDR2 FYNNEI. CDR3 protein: CASSELRDRGLDTEAFF. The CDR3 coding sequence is TGTGCCAGCAGTGAACTCCGGGACAGGGGGCTCGACACTGAAGCTTTCTTT.

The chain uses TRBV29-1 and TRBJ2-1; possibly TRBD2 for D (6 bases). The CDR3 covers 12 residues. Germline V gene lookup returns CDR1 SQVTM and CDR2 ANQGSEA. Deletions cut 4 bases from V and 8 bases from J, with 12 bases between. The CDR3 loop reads CSVARDLDEQFF. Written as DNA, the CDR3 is TGCAGCGTTGCCAGGGACTTGGATGAGCAGTTCTTC.

The DNA for the CDR3 is TGTGCCAGTAGTATGTTCGGGACAGGGGCTTACTCTGGAAACACCATATATTTT. Translating gives CASSMFGTGAYSGNTIYF. The chain carries TRBV19 and TRBJ1-3; 10 bases agree with TRBD1. Losses at the gene ends were 3 bases for V and 0 bases for J; bases not matched to a gene: 8. Per the germline V gene, CDR1 is LNHDA and CDR2 is SQIVND (reference sequence). CDR3 size: 18 residues.

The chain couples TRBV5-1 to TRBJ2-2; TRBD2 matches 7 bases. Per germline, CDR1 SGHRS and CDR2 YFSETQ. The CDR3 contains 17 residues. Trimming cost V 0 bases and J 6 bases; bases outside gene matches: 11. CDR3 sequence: CASSLGGRAVLAGELFF. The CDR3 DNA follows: TGCGCCAGCAGCTTGGGAGGGAGGGCCGTATTGGCCGGGGAGCTGTTTTTT. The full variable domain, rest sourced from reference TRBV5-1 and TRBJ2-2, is KAGVTQTPRYLIKTRGQQVTLSCSPISGHRSVSWYQQTPGQGLQFLFEYFSETQRNKGNFPGRFSGRQFSNSRSEMNVSTLELGDSALYLCASSLGGRAVLAGELFFGEGSRLTVL.